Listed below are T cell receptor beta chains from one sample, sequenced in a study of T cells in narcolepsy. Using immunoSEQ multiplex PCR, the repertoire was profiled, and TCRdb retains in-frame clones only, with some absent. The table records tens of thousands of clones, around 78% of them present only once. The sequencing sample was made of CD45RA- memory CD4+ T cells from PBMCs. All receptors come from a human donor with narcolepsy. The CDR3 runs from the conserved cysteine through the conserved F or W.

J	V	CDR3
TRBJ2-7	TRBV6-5	CASRVTGRHEQYF
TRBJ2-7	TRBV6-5	CASSTDRVASYEQYF
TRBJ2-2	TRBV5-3	CASNQGLAGELFF
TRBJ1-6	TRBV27	CASRRMGGSYNSPLHF
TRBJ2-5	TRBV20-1	CSAGPKETQYF
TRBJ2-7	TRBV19	CASSMRKRDRGNEQYF
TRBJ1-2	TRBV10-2	CASGSGSGYGYTF
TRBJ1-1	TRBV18	CASSERGNTEAFF
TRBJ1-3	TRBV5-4	CASSTHADRGSRNTIYF
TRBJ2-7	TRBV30	CAWSVLSGRRAYEQYF
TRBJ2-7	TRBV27	CASSRDGQVGYEQYF
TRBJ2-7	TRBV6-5	CASRTSGAGDEQYF
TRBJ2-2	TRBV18	CASTPSGAVNTGELFF
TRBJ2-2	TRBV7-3	CASSLTPGGGGDTGELFF
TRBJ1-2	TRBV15	CASSLGNEKNYGYTF
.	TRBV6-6	CASRNVGSPYEQYF
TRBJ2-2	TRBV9	CASSFLGLADTGELFF
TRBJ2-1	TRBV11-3	CASSLGPVNSEQFF
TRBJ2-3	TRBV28	CASSLQRPTDTQYF
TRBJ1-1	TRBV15	CATSRAGTYNTEAFF
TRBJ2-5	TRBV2	CASSASGLETQYF
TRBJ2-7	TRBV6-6	CASSYPDRVPQYF
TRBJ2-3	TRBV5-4	CASSGGTSPHKYF
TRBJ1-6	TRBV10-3	CAISVGVGSYNSPLHF
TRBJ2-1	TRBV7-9	CASSPTGGRVSGIPNEQFF
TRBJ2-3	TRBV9	CASTKLLTDTQYF
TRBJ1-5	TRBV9	CASSVATGPPLSNQPQHF
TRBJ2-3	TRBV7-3	CASSPGTSGGTDTQYF
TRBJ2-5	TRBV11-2	CASSLDGGIGTQYF
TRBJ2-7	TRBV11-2	CASSAFRQNYEQYF
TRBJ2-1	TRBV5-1	CASTRSHRDRGRNEQFF
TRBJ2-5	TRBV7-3	CASSREGDNGETQYF
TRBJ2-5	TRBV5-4	CASSLSWGGETQYF
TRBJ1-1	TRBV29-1	CSVWTGAAMNTEAFF
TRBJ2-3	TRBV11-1	CASSLARSGRTDTQYF
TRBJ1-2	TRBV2	CASSADGTPRGYTF
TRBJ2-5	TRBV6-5	CASSFSHRGRGETQYF
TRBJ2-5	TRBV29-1	CSVRGAQETQYF
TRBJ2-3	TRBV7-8	CASRPRGGTQYF
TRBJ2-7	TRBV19	CASSIVLAGTYEQYF
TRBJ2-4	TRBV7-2	CASSLGAGTDQYF
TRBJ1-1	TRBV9	CASSVELRTEAFF
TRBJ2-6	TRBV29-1	CSVLAGVSGANVLTF
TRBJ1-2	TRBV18	CASSLGGVGVGYTF
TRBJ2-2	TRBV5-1	CASSKDLGELFF
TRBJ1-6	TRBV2	CAGRSFQGWNNSPLHF
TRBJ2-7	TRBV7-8	CASSPYRTGPYEQYF
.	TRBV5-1	CASSRIPGLAGSEQYF
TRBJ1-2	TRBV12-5	CASGLGRTDYGYTF
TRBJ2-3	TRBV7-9	CASSLGGGGAITDTQYF